A single sample gave rise to the 5 T cell receptor beta chains below, sequenced in a study of OX40 agonist ivuxolimab in advanced cancers. The table came from immunoSEQ multiplex PCR; TCRdb's copy has only in-frame clones and leaves some out. The data contain 50,000 to 70,000 clones, approximately 90% of them singletons. Sequencing was performed on CD4+ or CD8+ T cells sorted from blood, taken in a trial of the OX40 agonist ivuxolimab. These receptors came from an adult with an advanced solid tumor such as melanoma, head and neck, liver or kidney cancer.

V usage is TRBV19 and J usage is TRBJ2-1; possible D gene TRBD2, 6 bases. CDR3 size: 16 residues. CDR1 and CDR2 (germline): LNHDA, SQIVND (reference sequence). V was cut by 7 bases and J by 4 bases, with 20 bases left in between. CDR3 amino acids: CASTPSTGGNYNEQFF. For the CDR3, the DNA is TGTGCCAGTACCCCATCAACTGGGGGGAATTACAATGAGCAGTTCTTC.

V usage is TRBV5-4 and J usage is TRBJ2-7; tentatively, D is TRBD1 (5 bases). Germline V gene sequence: CDR1 SGHNT, CDR2 YYREEE (reference sequence). V was clipped by 2 bases and J by 0 bases, with 6 bases between them. The CDR3 contains 13 residues. The CDR3 protein is CASSFQGSYEQYF. CDR3 DNA sequence: TGTGCCAGCAGCTTTCAGGGCTCCTACGAGCAGTACTTC.

This clone appeared once. The chain joins TRBV7-9 to TRBJ2-7, with D possibly matching TRBD2 (6 bases). The CDR3 loop spans 15 amino acids. The germline CDR1 and CDR2 sequences are SEHNR and FQNEAQ (reference sequence). The V end lost 5 bases, the J end lost 4 bases, and 18 bases lay between the germline ends. The chain's CDR3 is CASSGLGRDQYEQYF. The CDR3 DNA reads as TGTGCCAGCAGCGGCTTGGGGCGGGATCAGTACGAGCAGTACTTC.

V gene TRBV19 combines with J gene TRBJ2-1; TRBD1 agrees at 8 bases. The germline gives CDR1 LNHDA, CDR2 SQIVND (reference sequence). The CDR3 contains 14 residues. Trimming at V came to 8 bases and at J to 6 bases, leaving 9 bases not matched to a gene. As DNA, the CDR3 is TGTGCCAGTGGCTCCCGGACAGGGCCCAATGAGCAGTTCTTC. Translated: CASGSRTGPNEQFF.

This sequence joins TRBV27 and TRBJ1-2, with D possibly matching TRBD1 (6 bases). Trimming left V 7 bases short and J 7 bases short, with 16 bases between. The CDR3 contains 13 residues. The germline V gene encodes CDR1 MNHEY and CDR2 SMNVEV (reference sequence). The CDR3, as DNA: TGTGCCAGCAAAACAGGGTTTTATGGTGGCTACACCTTC. It is translated as CASKTGFYGGYTF.